The clone carrying this T cell receptor beta chain was detected only once. The antigen is not known. There are 13 residues in the CDR3. After removal of 4 bases from V and 6 bases from J, the junction contained 3 bases not matched to a gene. CDR1 is SGHNT, CDR2 YENEEA, per germline. These data belong to a study of cytotoxic CD8 clonotypes in ibrutinib-treated CLL. The protocol was immunoSEQ multiplex PCR, while the TCRdb copy is restricted to in-frame clones and leaves out a portion. The sample carries nearly 50,000 clones, around 52% recorded once. Study-level results: Treatment left the uncommon public clonotypes either contracted or stable in frequency.

The source was PBMCs, collected after 24 months of ibrutinib treatment. The chain carries TRBV11-3 and TRBJ2-3; 8 bases fit TRBD1. This receptor was identified in a human donor with chronic lymphocytic leukemia. As DNA, the CDR3 is TGTGCCAGCAGCTCCCGACAGGGGGATACGCAGTATTTT. This gives the protein CASSSRQGDTQYF.